This TCR beta chain is from a study of CD8+ T cells in alopecia areata. Turning to the study itself: In an open-label trial, patients got 5 to 10 mg tofacitinib twice daily. Study-wide points: Relative to mice, TCR sharing across patients was less clear, a difference possibly HLA-related. Sequenced scalp T cells also include alphabeta T cells resident in normal skin.

RNA extraction was followed by reverse transcription into cDNA, which acted as the sequencing template. Libraries were prepared by immunoSEQ multiplex PCR; TCRdb keeps only in-frame clonotypes and omits some of them. The sample shows 140,000 or so clones, 45% to 60% of them seen only once. Germline V CDR1 and CDR2: SGHAT, FQNNGV. The CDR3 is 13 amino acids. Trimming shortened V by 5 bases and J by 5 bases, and 12 bases separated the two germline ends. Comment on this clone: Its specificity is not known.

The chain uses TRBV11-2 and TRBJ1-2; D not resolved. This clonotype originated in a human donor with alopecia areata. Here the sequenced sample was CD4+ T cells sorted from blood, taken at week 0. DNA for the CDR3: TGTGCCAGCAGCCCTGGGGTAGTTTATGGCTACACCTTC. Translated, it gives CASSPGVVYGYTF.